Below, 5 T cell receptor beta chains from the same sample are listed, as sequenced in a study of CD8 T cells in Susac syndrome. The RNA, about 0.45 to 1 ug, was put through reverse transcription using random hexamers. TCRdb re-analysed the immunoSEQ multiplex PCR reads in MiXCR, keeping a single row per CDR3 protein. The sample has some 190,000 distinct CDR3 sequences; less than 95% are singletons. Sequencing was performed on CD4+ T cells from PBMCs. The receptors come from a human donor in good health.

The chain couples TRBV7-2 to TRBJ2-1, with D maybe TRBD2 (6 bases). Germline CDR1 reads SGHTA; CDR2 reads FQGNSA. The CDR3 spans 16 residues. Trimming took 2 bases from V and 6 from J, leaving 17 bases between them. The CDR3 region is CASSLFGGIIPNEQFF. The CDR3 nucleotides read TGTGCCAGCAGCTTATTCGGCGGGATCATTCCCAATGAGCAGTTCTTC.

This sequence joins TRBV29-1 and TRBJ2-5; D tentatively reads TRBD1 or TRBD2 (5 bases each). Trimming took off 5 bases at V and 4 bases at J, with 14 bases between the two ends. The germline CDR1 and CDR2 sequences are SQVTM and ANQGSEA. This CDR3 contains 13 residues. CDR3 nucleotides: TGCAGCGTTCTTGCCGGGGCTGGAGAGACCCAGTACTTC. Protein: CSVLAGAGETQYF.

The DNA of the CDR3 is TGCGCCAGCAGCCGGGACAGGGATGAAAAACTGTTTTTT. It translates to CASSRDRDEKLFF. The gene calls are TRBV4-3 and TRBJ1-4; TRBD1 matches 9 bases. V lost 4 bases to trimming and J lost 6 bases; unmatched junction nucleotides: 0. The CDR3 length is 13 residues. Germline V gene lookup returns CDR1 LGHNA and CDR2 YSLEER.

Only a few counts were recorded for this clonotype. The chain uses TRBV20-1 and TRBJ1-5, with D unresolved. Germline V gene sequence: CDR1 DFQATT, CDR2 SNEGSKA (reference sequence). This CDR3 is built from 12 residues. V was trimmed by 3 bases and J by 5 bases, leaving 8 bases between them. The CDR3 nucleotides read TGCAGTGCTAGGGCCGGGGATCAGCCCCAGCATTTT. This sequence encodes CSARAGDQPQHF.

This clonotype showed up just once. The CDR3 spells CAWGQGNTEAFF. The CDR3 DNA is TGTGCCTGGGGACAGGGGAACACTGAAGCTTTCTTT. This chain links TRBV30 with TRBJ1-1, with 8 bases aligning to TRBD1. The CDR3 loop spans 12 amino acids. Unmatched junction bases numbered 0, after V lost 5 bases and J lost 1 base. Germline V gene data show CDR1 as GTSNPN and CDR2 as SVGIG (reference sequence).